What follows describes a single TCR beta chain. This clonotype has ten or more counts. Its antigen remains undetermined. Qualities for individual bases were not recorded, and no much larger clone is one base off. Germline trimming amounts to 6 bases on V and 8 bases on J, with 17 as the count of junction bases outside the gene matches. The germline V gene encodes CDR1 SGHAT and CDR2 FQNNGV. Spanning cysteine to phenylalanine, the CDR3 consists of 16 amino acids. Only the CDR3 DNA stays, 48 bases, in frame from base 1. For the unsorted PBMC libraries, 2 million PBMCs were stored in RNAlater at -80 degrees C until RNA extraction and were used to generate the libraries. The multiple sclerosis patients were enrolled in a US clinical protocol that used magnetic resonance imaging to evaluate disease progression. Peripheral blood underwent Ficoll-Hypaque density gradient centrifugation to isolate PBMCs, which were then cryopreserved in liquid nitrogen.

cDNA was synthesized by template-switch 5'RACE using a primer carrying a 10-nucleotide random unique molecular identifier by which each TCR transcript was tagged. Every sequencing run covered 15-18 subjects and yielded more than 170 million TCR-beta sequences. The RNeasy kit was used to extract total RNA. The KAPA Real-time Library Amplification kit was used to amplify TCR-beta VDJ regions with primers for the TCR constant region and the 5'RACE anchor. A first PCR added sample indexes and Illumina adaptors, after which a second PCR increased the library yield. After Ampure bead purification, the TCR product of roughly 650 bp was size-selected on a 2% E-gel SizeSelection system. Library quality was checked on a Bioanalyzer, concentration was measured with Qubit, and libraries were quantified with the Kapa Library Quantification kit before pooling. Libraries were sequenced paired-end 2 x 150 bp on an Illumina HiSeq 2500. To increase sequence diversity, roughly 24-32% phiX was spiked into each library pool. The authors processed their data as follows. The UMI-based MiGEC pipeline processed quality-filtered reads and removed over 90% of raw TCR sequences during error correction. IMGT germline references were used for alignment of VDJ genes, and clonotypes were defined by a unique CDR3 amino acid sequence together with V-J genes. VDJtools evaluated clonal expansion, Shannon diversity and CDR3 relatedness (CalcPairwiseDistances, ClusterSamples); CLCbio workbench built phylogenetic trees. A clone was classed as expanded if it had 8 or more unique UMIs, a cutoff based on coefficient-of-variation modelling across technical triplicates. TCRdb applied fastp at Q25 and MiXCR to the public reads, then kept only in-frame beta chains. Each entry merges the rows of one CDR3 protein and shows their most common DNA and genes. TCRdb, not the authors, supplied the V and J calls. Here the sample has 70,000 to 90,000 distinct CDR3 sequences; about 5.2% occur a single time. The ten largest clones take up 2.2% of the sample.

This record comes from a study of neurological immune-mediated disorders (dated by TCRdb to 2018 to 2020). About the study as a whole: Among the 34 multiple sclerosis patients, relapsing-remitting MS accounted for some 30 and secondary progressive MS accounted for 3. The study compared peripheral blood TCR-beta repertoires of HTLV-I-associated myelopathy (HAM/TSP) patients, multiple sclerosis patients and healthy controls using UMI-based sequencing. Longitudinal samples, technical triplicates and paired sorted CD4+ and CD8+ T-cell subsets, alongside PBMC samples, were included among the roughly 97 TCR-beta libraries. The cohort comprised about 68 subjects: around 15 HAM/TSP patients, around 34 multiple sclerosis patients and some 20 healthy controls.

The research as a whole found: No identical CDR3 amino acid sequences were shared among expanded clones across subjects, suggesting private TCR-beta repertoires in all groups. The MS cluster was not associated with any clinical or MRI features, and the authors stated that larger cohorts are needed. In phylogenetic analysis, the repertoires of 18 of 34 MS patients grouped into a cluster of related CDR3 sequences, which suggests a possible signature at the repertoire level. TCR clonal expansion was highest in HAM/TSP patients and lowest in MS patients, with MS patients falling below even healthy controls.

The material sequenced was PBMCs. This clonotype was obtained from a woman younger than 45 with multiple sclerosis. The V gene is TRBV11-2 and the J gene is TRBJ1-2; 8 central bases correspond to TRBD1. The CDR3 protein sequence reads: CASRSTRTGLLGGYTF. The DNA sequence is TGTGCCAGCAGATCGACACGGACAGGGCTCCTCGGAGGCTACACCTTC.